Listed below are T cell receptor beta chains from one sample, sequenced in a study of cytomegalovirus exposure and HLA in healthy donors. TCRdb keeps only in-frame clones here, not all; method: immunoSEQ multiplex PCR. This table holds 130,000 or so clones, around 75% found once. The sequencing input was PBMCs. These receptors were taken from a woman in her forties or fifties in good health and CMV-seropositive. CDR3s include the opening cysteine and the closing phenylalanine or tryptophan. The order of the fields is D gene, clone size, V gene, J gene, CDR3 protein, CDR3 DNA. The D gene is left open where the match is weak. Some rows mark clone size as missing; the rest say once, few, many or name a class of expanded clone.

>-|-|TRBV4-1|TRBJ2-7
CASSHWDTAYEQYF
TGCGCCAGCAGCCATTGGGACACAGCCTACGAGCAGTACTTC
>-|-|TRBV9|TRBJ2-2
CASSVGWGGNTGELFF
TGTGCCAGCAGCGTAGGATGGGGCGGGAACACCGGGGAGCTGTTTTTT
>-|-|TRBV7-2|TRBJ2-5
CASSFNGIQETQYF
TGTGCCAGCAGCTTCAACGGGATCCAAGAGACCCAGTACTTC
>TRBD1|once|TRBV9|TRBJ1-5
CASSVAGGMNQPQHF
TGTGCCAGCAGCGTGGCAGGGGGCATGAATCAGCCCCAGCATTTT
>TRBD1|-|TRBV6-6|TRBJ1-2
CASRNRGGYGYTF
TGTGCCAGCAGAAACAGGGGAGGCTATGGCTACACCTTC
>-|few|TRBV2|TRBJ2-5
CASSPEQETQYF
TGTGCCAGCAGTCCAGAACAAGAGACCCAGTACTTC
>-|-|TRBV14|TRBJ1-2
CASSRQTSNYGYTF
TGTGCCAGCAGCAGGCAGACTTCCAACTATGGCTACACCTTC
>TRBD2|once|TRBV7-9|TRBJ2-7
CASSLKGGLAGSYEQYF
TGTGCCAGCAGCTTAAAGGGGGGACTAGCGGGGTCCTACGAGCAGTACTTC
>-|-|TRBV7-7|TRBJ2-3
CASSPLRGLRTDTQYF
TGTGCTAGCAGTCCCCTACGTGGGCTCCGCACGGATACGCAGTATTTT
>-|-|TRBV6-5|TRBJ1-2
CASRRGYGYTF
TGTGCCAGCAGAAGGGGATATGGCTACACCTTC
>TRBD2|-|TRBV7-2|TRBJ2-7
CASSLGLAGAVPYEQYF
TGTGCCAGCAGCTTAGGACTAGCGGGGGCCGTACCCTACGAGCAGTACTTC
>-|-|TRBV2|TRBJ2-1
CASGRGVYNEQFF
TGTGCCAGCGGGAGGGGGGTTTACAATGAGCAGTTCTTC
>TRBD2|-|TRBV5-4|TRBJ2-3
CASSLRETGTDTQYF
TGTGCCAGCAGCCTGCGGGAGACCGGCACAGATACGCAGTATTTT
>-|-|TRBV6-5|TRBJ1-2
CASSYKGGFGYTF
TGTGCCAGCAGTTACAAGGGGGGGTTTGGCTACACCTTC
>-|-|TRBV5-1|TRBJ2-5
CASSLGGPIGTQYF
TGCGCCAGCAGCTTGGGAGGCCCAATAGGGACCCAGTACTTC
>TRBD1|few|TRBV7-8|TRBJ1-1
CASSLAEGTGQRTEAFF
TGTGCCAGCAGCTTAGCGGAGGGGACAGGGCAAAGGACTGAAGCTTTCTTT
>-|once|TRBV4-2|TRBJ2-6
CASSQEGGRAAGANVLTF
TGTGCCAGCAGCCAAGAAGGGGGGAGGGCCGCCGGGGCCAACGTCCTGACTTTC
>-|-|TRBV28|TRBJ2-7
CASSYRVRYEQYF
TGTGCCAGCAGTTACAGGGTTCGGTACGAGCAGTACTTC
>-|few|TRBV2|TRBJ2-2
CASSLTRANTGELFF
TGTGCCAGCAGTTTGACAAGAGCGAACACCGGGGAGCTGTTTTTT
>TRBD2|few|TRBV27|TRBJ2-5
CASSVSGATQYF
TGTGCCAGCAGTGTTAGCGGGGCGACCCAGTACTTC
>TRBD1|-|TRBV5-6|TRBJ1-1
CASSLQGGETEAFF
TGTGCCAGCAGCTTACAGGGGGGAGAGACTGAAGCTTTCTTT
>-|-|TRBV2|TRBJ2-5
CASPREPFGTQYF
TGTGCCAGCCCGAGGGAGCCATTTGGGACCCAGTACTTC
>-|-|TRBV7-8|TRBJ1-2
CASSLEGRYPDGYTF
TGTGCCAGCAGCTTAGAAGGCAGGTATCCCGATGGCTACACCTTC
>-|-|TRBV5-6|TRBJ1-5
CASSLIRRISPYSNQPQHF
TGTGCCAGCAGCTTGATTCGGCGGATATCTCCTTATAGCAATCAGCCCCAGCATTTT
>TRBD1|-|TRBV29-1|TRBJ2-7
CSAGQASSYEQYF
TGCAGCGCCGGACAGGCTAGCTCCTACGAGCAGTACTTC
>-|-|TRBV18|TRBJ1-1
CASSPSPRGSTEAFF
TGTGCCAGCTCACCTTCCCCCAGGGGAAGCACTGAAGCTTTCTTT
>-|-|TRBV7-9|TRBJ1-5
CASSPYRAGQPQHF
TGTGCCAGCAGCCCCTACCGGGCGGGCCAGCCCCAGCATTTT
>TRBD1|once|TRBV30|TRBJ2-7
CAWNGQGFSYEQYF
TGTGCCTGGAACGGACAGGGATTCTCCTACGAGCAGTACTTC
>TRBD1|-|TRBV6-1|TRBJ1-5
CASTESPGQAFNQPQHF
TGTGCCAGCACTGAGTCGCCGGGACAGGCCTTCAATCAGCCCCAGCATTTT
>-|-|TRBV7-6|TRBJ1-6
CASSLGQPGDSPLHF
TGTGCCAGCAGCTTAGGACAGCCTGGGGATTCACCCCTCCACTTT
>TRBD2|-|TRBV15|TRBJ2-1
CATSRDGGGRAHNEQFF
TGTGCCACCAGCAGAGATGGCGGCGGGAGAGCCCACAATGAGCAGTTCTTC
>TRBD1|-|TRBV2|TRBJ2-7
CASLTGSYEQYF
TGTGCCAGCTTGACAGGGAGCTACGAGCAGTACTTC
>-|-|TRBV18|TRBJ1-1
CASSPTSTDNTEAFF
TGTGCCAGCTCACCAACATCGACTGATAACACTGAAGCTTTCTTT
>TRBD1|few|TRBV4-3|TRBJ1-3
CASSHYRGPGNTIYF
TGCGCCAGCAGCCACTACAGGGGGCCTGGAAACACCATATATTTT
>TRBD2|once|TRBV6-4|TRBJ2-1
CASSKTSGEGNEQFF
TGTGCCAGCAGCAAGACTAGCGGAGAGGGAAATGAGCAGTTCTTC
>-|-|TRBV25-1|TRBJ1-2
CASSESGTLGYTF
TGTGCCAGCAGTGAATCGGGAACGCTTGGCTACACCTTC
>TRBD2|-|TRBV7-8|TRBJ2-3
CASSPAAGGQFSTDTQYF
TGTGCCAGCAGCCCGGCGGCGGGGGGGCAATTTAGCACAGATACGCAGTATTTT
>TRBD2|few|TRBV10-3|TRBJ2-1
CAISEGTSGRRGQFF
TGTGCCATCAGTGAGGGGACTAGCGGGAGGCGGGGGCAGTTCTTC
>TRBD1|few|TRBV9|TRBJ2-6
CASSPWDRRLGANVLTF
TGTGCCAGCAGCCCCTGGGACAGGCGCTTAGGGGCCAACGTCCTGACTTTC
>-|few|TRBV5-4|TRBJ1-1
CASSFDRKNAEAFF
TGTGCCAGCAGCTTTGACAGGAAGAACGCTGAAGCTTTCTTT
>-|-|TRBV7-2|TRBJ2-1
CASSLGTGLVKFF
TGTGCCAGCAGCTTAGGCACGGGACTTGTTAAGTTCTTC
>TRBD2|-|TRBV9|TRBJ2-7
CASSVDGRAAGEQYF
TGTGCCAGCAGCGTAGACGGGAGGGCCGCGGGGGAGCAGTACTTC